This TCR beta chain was identified in a study of blood T cell repertoires in COVID-19. In the source study's methods: Reference gene primers were amplified, and this amplification served to estimate nucleated cell counts. Generated by immunoSEQ multiplex PCR, the TCRdb table keeps only in-frame clones and is missing some. The V and J calls and clone size come from that table; D and trimming were worked out from the DNA. In the table there are 250,000 or so clones, around 87% of which are singletons. Germline values: CDR1 MNHEY, CDR2 SVGAGI. With V trimmed by 6 bases and J by 2 bases, 7 bases remained unmatched. This CDR3 region has 15 residues.

The clonotype comes from a woman in her seventies with active or convalescent COVID-19. V is TRBV6-5 and J is TRBJ2-7; 10 bases line up with TRBD1. The material sequenced was peripheral blood. This CDR3 is CASRGAGTGAYEQYF. CDR3 nucleotides: TGTGCCAGCAGGGGGGCCGGGACAGGGGCCTACGAGCAGTACTTC.